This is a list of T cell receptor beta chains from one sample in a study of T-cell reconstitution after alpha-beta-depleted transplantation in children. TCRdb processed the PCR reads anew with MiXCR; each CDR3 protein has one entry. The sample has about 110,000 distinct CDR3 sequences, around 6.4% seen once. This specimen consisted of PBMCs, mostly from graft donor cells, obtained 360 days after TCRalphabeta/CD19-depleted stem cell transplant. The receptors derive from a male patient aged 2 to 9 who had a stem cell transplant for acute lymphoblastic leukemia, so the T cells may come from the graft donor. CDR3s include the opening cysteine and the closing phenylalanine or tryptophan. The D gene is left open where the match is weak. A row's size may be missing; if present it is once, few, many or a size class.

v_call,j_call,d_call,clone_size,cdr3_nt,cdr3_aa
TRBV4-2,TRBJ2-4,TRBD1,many,TGTGCCAGCAGCCAAGCAACAGGGGACATTCAGTACTTC,CASSQATGDIQYF
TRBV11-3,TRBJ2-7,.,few,TGTGCCAGCAGCTTAGGGAGGGGCCACGAGCAGTACTTC,CASSLGRGHEQYF
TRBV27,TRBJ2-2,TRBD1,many,TGTGCCAGCAGTTTTTGGACAGGGAACACCGGGGAGCTGTTTTTT,CASSFWTGNTGELFF
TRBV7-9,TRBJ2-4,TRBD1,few,TGTGCCAGCAGCCCAAGGACAGGGCTGGCCAAAAACATTCAGTACTTC,CASSPRTGLAKNIQYF
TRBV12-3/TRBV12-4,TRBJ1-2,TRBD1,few,TGTGCCAGCAGTTTGAACAGGGGGCCCTATGGCTACACCTTC,CASSLNRGPYGYTF
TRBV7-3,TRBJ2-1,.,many,TGTGCCAGCAGCCCCGTCGGGTCCTACAATGAGCAGTTCTTC,CASSPVGSYNEQFF
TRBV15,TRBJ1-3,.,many,TGTGCCACCACAGGGATTTTTGGAAACACCATATATTTT,CATTGIFGNTIYF
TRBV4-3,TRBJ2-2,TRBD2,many,TGCGCCAGCAGCCTGGTCGGGTCCGGCGGGAGGCCCACCGGGGAGCTGTTTTTT,CASSLVGSGGRPTGELFF
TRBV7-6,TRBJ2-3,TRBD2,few,TGTGCCAGCAGCTTTTCCCTGACTAGCGGGACCAAAGATACGCAGTATTTT,CASSFSLTSGTKDTQYF
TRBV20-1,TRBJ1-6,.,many,TGCAGTGCTTCGAGGTCACCCCTCCACTTT,CSASRSPLHF
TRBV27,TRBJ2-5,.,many,TGTGCCAGCAGTTTAGGGGCGAGTATGGGTGAGACCCAGTACTTC,CASSLGASMGETQYF
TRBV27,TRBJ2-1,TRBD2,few,TGTGCCAGCGTAGCGGGAGGGCCCTACAATGAGCAGTTCTTC,CASVAGGPYNEQFF
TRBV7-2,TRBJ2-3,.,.,TGTGCCAGCAGCTTAGTTCGGCGGTCCACAGATACGCAGTATTTT,CASSLVRRSTDTQYF
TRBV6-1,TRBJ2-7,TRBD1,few,TGTGCCAGCAGACTAGACCGGGACAGGGTGACCTACGAGCAGTACTTC,CASRLDRDRVTYEQYF
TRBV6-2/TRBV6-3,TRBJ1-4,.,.,TGTGCCAGCAAAATCGCCGGGACCTTTGTCGAAAAACTGTTTTTT,CASKIAGTFVEKLFF
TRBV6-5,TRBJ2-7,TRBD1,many,TGTGCCAGCTCTACCGGACAGGGACCCTACGAGCAGTACTTC,CASSTGQGPYEQYF
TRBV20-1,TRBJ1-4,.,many,TGCAGTGCTAGACCTGACAGTGCAACTAATGAAAAACTGTTTTTT,CSARPDSATNEKLFF
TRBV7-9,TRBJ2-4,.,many,TGTGCCAGCAGCTTGGAGGGAAACATTCAGTACTTC,CASSLEGNIQYF
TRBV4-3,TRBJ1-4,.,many,TGCGCCAGCAGCCGAACGACAGGACCGAATGAAAAACTGTTTTTT,CASSRTTGPNEKLFF
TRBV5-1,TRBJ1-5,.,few,TGCGCCAGCAGCTCCAGCCCTTGGGGGAATCAGCCCCAGCATTTT,CASSSSPWGNQPQHF
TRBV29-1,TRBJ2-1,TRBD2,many,TGCAGCGGTTTAGCGGGGAATTACAATGAGCAGTTCTTC,CSGLAGNYNEQFF
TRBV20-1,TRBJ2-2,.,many,TGCAGTGCGGGACACCCGGAGACCGGGGAGCTGTTTTTT,CSAGHPETGELFF
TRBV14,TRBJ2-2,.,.,TGTGCCAGCAGCCAAGAACTAAGGTCAAACACCGGGGAGCTGTTTTTT,CASSQELRSNTGELFF
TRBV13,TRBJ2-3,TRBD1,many,TGTGCCAGCAGTCCTGACAGGGATCGGACAGATACGCAGTATTTT,CASSPDRDRTDTQYF
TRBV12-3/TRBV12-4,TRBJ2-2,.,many,TGTGCCAGCAGTCTTACCGGGACACAGAACACCGGGGAGCTGTTTTTT,CASSLTGTQNTGELFF
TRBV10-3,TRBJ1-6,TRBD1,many,TGTGCCATCAGTCGGACAGGCAGTAAGAGCTCCTATAATTCACCCCTCCACTTT,CAISRTGSKSSYNSPLHF
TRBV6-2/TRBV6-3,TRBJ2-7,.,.,TGTGCCAGCAGTTCCAACGGGAAGAAACACGAGCAGTACTTC,CASSSNGKKHEQYF
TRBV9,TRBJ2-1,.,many,TGTGCCAGCAGCGTAGAATGGGGCCCCACTGAGCAGTTCTTC,CASSVEWGPTEQFF
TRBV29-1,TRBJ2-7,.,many,TGCAGCGTTAGGGACAACTACGAGCAGTACTTC,CSVRDNYEQYF
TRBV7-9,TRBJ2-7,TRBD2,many,TGTGCCAGCAGTCTCGGGACTAGCGTTGAGAACGAGCAGTACTTC,CASSLGTSVENEQYF
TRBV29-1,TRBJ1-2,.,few,TGCAGCGTCCGCGACAGTGACCTAGGCTACACCTTC,CSVRDSDLGYTF
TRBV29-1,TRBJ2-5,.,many,TGCAGCGCTGAGGGGTGGGAGCCGGAAGAGACCCAGTACTTC,CSAEGWEPEETQYF
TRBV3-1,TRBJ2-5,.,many,TGTGCCAGCAGCCCGGTGGAGGAAGAGACCCAGTACTTC,CASSPVEEETQYF
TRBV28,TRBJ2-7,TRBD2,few,TGTGCCAGCAGTTTAGGAGCGGGGGCCGAGCAGTACTTC,CASSLGAGAEQYF
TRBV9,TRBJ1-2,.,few,TGTGCCAGCAGCGAAGGCAAAGCAGGGGTGGAAACGGGCTACACCTTC,CASSEGKAGVETGYTF
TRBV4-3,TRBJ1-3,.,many,TGCGCCAGCAGCCTTGGCCAGGGGTCTGGAAACACCATATATTTT,CASSLGQGSGNTIYF
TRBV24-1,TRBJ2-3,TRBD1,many,TGTGCCACCAGTGATTCTACAGGGGACGGGGCCACAGATACGCAGTATTTT,CATSDSTGDGATDTQYF
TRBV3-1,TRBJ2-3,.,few,TGTGCCAGCAGCCCTGAGATGAATACGCAGTATTTT,CASSPEMNTQYF
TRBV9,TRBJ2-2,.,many,TGTGCCAGCAGCGTAGGGGCAGGAACCGGGGAGCTGTTTTTT,CASSVGAGTGELFF